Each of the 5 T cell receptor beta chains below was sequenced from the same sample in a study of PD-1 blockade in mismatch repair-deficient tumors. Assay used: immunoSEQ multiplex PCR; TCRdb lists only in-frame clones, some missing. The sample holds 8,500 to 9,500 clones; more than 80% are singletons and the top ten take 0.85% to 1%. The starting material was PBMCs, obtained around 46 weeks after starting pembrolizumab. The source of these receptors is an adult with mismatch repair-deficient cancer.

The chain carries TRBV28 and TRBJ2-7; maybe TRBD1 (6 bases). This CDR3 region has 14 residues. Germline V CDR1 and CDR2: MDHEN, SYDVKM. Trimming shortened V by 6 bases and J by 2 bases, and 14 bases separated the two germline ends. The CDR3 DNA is TGTGCCAGCAGGGCCACCAGGGGACCCTACGAGCAGTACTTC. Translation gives CASRATRGPYEQYF.

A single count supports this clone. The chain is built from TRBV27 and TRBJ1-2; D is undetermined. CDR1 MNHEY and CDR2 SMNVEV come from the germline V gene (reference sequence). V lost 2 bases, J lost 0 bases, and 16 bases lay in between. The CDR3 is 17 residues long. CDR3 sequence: CASSLPHPDLANYGYTF. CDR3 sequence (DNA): TGTGCCAGCAGTTTACCTCACCCGGATCTAGCTAACTATGGCTACACCTTC.

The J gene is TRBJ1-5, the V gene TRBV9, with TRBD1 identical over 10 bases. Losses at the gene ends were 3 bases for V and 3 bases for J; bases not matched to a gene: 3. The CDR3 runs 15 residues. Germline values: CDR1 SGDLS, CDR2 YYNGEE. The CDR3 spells CASSAGQGDNQPQHF. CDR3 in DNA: TGTGCCAGCAGCGCTGGACAGGGGGACAATCAGCCCCAGCATTTT.

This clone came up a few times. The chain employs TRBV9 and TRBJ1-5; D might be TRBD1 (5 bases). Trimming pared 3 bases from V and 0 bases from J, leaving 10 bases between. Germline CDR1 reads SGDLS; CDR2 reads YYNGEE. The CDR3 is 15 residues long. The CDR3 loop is CASSAQGDSNQPQHF. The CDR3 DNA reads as TGTGCCAGCAGCGCCCAGGGTGATAGCAATCAGCCCCAGCATTTT.

The CDR3 reads CAWSVFRRNYGYTF. As DNA, the CDR3 is TGTGCCTGGAGTGTATTCCGGAGAAACTATGGCTACACCTTC. The J gene is TRBJ1-2, the V gene TRBV30; D is undetermined. The V and J ends lost 0 bases and 2 bases respectively, with 10 bases between them. The CDR3 has 14 residues. CDR1 is GTSNPN, CDR2 SVGIG, per germline (reference sequence).